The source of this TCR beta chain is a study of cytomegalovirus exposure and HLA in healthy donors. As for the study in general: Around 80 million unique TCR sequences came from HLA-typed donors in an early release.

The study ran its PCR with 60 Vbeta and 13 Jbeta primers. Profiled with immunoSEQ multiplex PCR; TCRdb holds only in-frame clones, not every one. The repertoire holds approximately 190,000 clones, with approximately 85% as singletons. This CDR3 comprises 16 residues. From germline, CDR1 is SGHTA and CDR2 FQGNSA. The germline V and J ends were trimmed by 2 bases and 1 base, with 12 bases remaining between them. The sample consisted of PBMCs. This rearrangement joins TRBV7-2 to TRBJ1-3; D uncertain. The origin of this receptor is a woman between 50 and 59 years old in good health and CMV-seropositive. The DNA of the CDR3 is TGTGCCAGCAGCTTAAGGACTCTGCCATCTGGAAACACCATATATTTT. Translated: CASSLRTLPSGNTIYF.